One TCR beta chain is described in this entry. The entry originates in a study of blood T cell repertoires in COVID-19. For the study at large: Sites in the United States, Italy and Spain provided acute and convalescent COVID-19 samples. T cells, B-cell-depleted T cells, or PBMCs provided the cDNA or gDNA that served as material.

The CDR3 is made up of 12 amino acids. The germline CDR1 and CDR2 sequences are MNHEY and SMNVEV (reference sequence). The V and J ends lost 7 bases and 8 bases respectively, with 11 bases between them. Authors' data handling: Counts of nucleated cells, estimated from reference gene primer amplification, were obtained. Profiling relied on immunoSEQ multiplex PCR, and the TCRdb table lists in-frame clones only, not all of them. The DNA was the basis for D and trimming; V, J and clone size are from that table. This table holds about 200,000 clones, 84% found once. The sequenced sample consisted of peripheral blood. V is TRBV27 and J is TRBJ2-2; D ambiguous. The receptor's source is a human donor in a cohort sampled during active COVID-19. The CDR3 DNA reads TGTGCCAGCACTGAGGTCGGGGGGGAGCTGTTTTTT. It encodes CASTEVGGELFF.